The rows below give T cell receptor beta chains drawn from one sample of a study of blood T cell repertoires in COVID-19. Sequenced by immunoSEQ multiplex PCR; TCRdb stores in-frame clones only, minus some. The sample lists 250,000 to 350,000 clones, about nine tenths occurring once. The sequencing input was peripheral blood. The receptors come from a middle-aged woman who had recovered from COVID-19. CDR3s include the opening cysteine and the closing phenylalanine or tryptophan. The D gene is left open where the match is weak. The size entry is marked missing in some rows and otherwise reads once, few, many or a size class.

clone_size j_call v_call d_call cdr3_nt cdr3_aa
NA TRBJ2-3 TRBV3-1/TRBV3-2 NA TGTGCCAGCAGCCAATTATTTCCAGATACGCAGTATTTT CASSQLFPDTQYF
NA TRBJ1-2 TRBV2 NA TGTGCCAGCAGGGAACTTAACTATGGCTACACCTTC CASRELNYGYTF
NA TRBJ1-1 TRBV30 NA TGTGCCTGGAACGGTAGGGGGACGAACACTGAAGCTTTCTTT CAWNGRGTNTEAFF
NA TRBJ2-5 TRBV5-8 NA TGTGCCAGCAGCTTGGTGGCTAGCAGATACCAAGAGACCCAGTACTTC CASSLVASRYQETQYF
NA TRBJ1-3 TRBV11-2 NA TGTGCCAGCAGCTCTGACGGGGCTGGAAACACCATATATTTT CASSSDGAGNTIYF
NA TRBJ2-6 TRBV19 TRBD1 TGTGCCAGTAGTACGGGACAGTTTCACTCTGGGTGGGCCAACGTCCTGACTTTC CASSTGQFHSGWANVLTF
NA TRBJ2-5 TRBV9 TRBD2 TGTGCCAGCAGCGTAGGACTAGCGGGAGTGGAGACCCAGTACTTC CASSVGLAGVETQYF
NA TRBJ1-2 TRBV5-4 NA TGTGCCAGCAGCCAATACAGGGTCGGGTATGGCTACACCTTC CASSQYRVGYGYTF
NA TRBJ2-3 TRBV7-8 TRBD1 TGTGCCAGCAGCCCAGGGACAGAACACCTCACAGATACGCAGTATTTT CASSPGTEHLTDTQYF
NA TRBJ1-1 TRBV27 NA TGTGCCAGCAGTTCCCGGGTTCTGAACACTGAAGCTTTCTTT CASSSRVLNTEAFF
NA TRBJ1-6 TRBV21-1 NA TGTGCCAGCAGCAAAGTCTTTGGTCGGGACAGGGGAGGATCACCCCTCCACTTT CASSKVFGRDRGGSPLHF
NA TRBJ2-3 TRBV5-5 TRBD2 TGTGCCAGCAGCTCGCCGGGACTAGTAGTCGCAGATACGCAGTATTTT CASSSPGLVVADTQYF
NA TRBJ2-2 TRBV7-2 NA TGTGCCAGCAGCTTAGCGTCGCAGGGGAATGGCGGGGAGCTGTTTTTT CASSLASQGNGGELFF
NA TRBJ2-3 TRBV4-1 TRBD2 TGCGCCAGCAGCCCGGGGACTACCTCCACAGATACGCAGTATTTT CASSPGTTSTDTQYF
NA TRBJ2-1 TRBV19 TRBD2 TGTGCTAGCACGGGAGGGCCTTCCTACAATGAGCAGTTCTTC CASTGGPSYNEQFF
NA TRBJ1-2 TRBV9 TRBD1 TGTGCCAGCAGCGTCCTGTCGACGGACAGGGGTCTCTATGGCTACACCTTC CASSVLSTDRGLYGYTF
NA TRBJ1-4 TRBV25-1 TRBD1 TGTGCCAGCAGTGATCAGGACAGGGATAATGAAAAACTGTTTTTT CASSDQDRDNEKLFF
NA TRBJ2-1 TRBV5-1 TRBD2 TGCGCCAGCAGCTTGAATAGCGGGCGGAATGAGCAGTTCTTC CASSLNSGRNEQFF
NA TRBJ1-1 TRBV19 NA TGTGCCAGTAGCCGAGCCACTGAAGCTTTCTTT CASSRATEAFF
NA TRBJ1-5 TRBV19 NA TGTGCCAGTAGTGTCACGGGGAATCAGCCCCAGCATTTT CASSVTGNQPQHF
NA TRBJ2-2 TRBV5-5 NA TGTGCCAGCAGCTTGAGGGCGGGAACAACGCCCGACACCGGGGAGCTGTTTTTT CASSLRAGTTPDTGELFF
NA TRBJ2-3 TRBV2 TRBD2 TGTGCCAGCGGGGGACTAGCGGAGCCAGATACGCAGTATTTT CASGGLAEPDTQYF
NA TRBJ2-1 TRBV19 TRBD2 TGTGCCAGTAGTTTTGGGGGGGTGGAGAATGAGCAGTTCTTC CASSFGGVENEQFF
NA TRBJ2-7 TRBV11-2 TRBD2 TGTGCCAGCAGCTCGCCCAGCGGGGACCCCTACGAGCAGTACTTC CASSSPSGDPYEQYF
NA TRBJ2-7 TRBV10-3 TRBD1 TGTGCCATCAGTGAGGGTGGGACAGGGGTTTCCTACGAGCAGTACTTC CAISEGGTGVSYEQYF
NA TRBJ2-6 TRBV7-3 TRBD1 TGTGCCAGCAGCTCAGGGACAGGGGCACCTGGGGCCAACGTCCTGACTTTC CASSSGTGAPGANVLTF
NA TRBJ2-3 TRBV29-1 TRBD2 TGCAGCGTTGAAGCCCAAGGGCTAGCGGGAGGAGCCGATACGCAGTATTTT CSVEAQGLAGGADTQYF
NA TRBJ2-3 TRBV10-3 TRBD1 TGTGCCATCAGTCGACAGGGGATTAGCACGGGAACAGATACGCAGTATTTT CAISRQGISTGTDTQYF
NA TRBJ1-2 TRBV5-8 NA TGTGCCAGCAGCTTGACGACGGGGGGCTATGGCTACACCTTC CASSLTTGGYGYTF
NA TRBJ1-2 TRBV30 NA TGTGCCTGGAGTGCCCTTTATGGCTACACCTTC CAWSALYGYTF
NA TRBJ2-3 TRBV15 TRBD2 TGTGCCACCAGCAGCTGGACTAGCGGGAGTACAGATACGCAGTATTTT CATSSWTSGSTDTQYF
NA TRBJ1-3 TRBV3-1/TRBV3-2 TRBD1 TGTGCCAGCAGCCGGACAGGCTCTGGAAACACCATATATTTT CASSRTGSGNTIYF
NA TRBJ1-2 TRBV21-1 NA TGTGCCAGCAGCAAAAGAGTCTATGGCTACACCTTC CASSKRVYGYTF
NA TRBJ2-1 TRBV29-1 TRBD2 TGCAGCGTTGAACCAGGGGATGACTTAGCGGGAGCCCAGGGACGCTACAATGAGCAGTTCTTC CSVEPGDDLAGAQGRYNEQFF
NA TRBJ2-1 TRBV19 NA TGTGCCAGTAGTAATGCGGGAAACTACAATGAGCAGTTCTTC CASSNAGNYNEQFF
NA TRBJ2-1 TRBV19 TRBD1 TGTGCCAGTAGTCGGGGACAGGGGGCCTCCTACAATGAGCAGTTCTTC CASSRGQGASYNEQFF
NA TRBJ2-5 TRBV7-9 NA TGTGCTACCTCTCGTGAACAAGCGAGGTACCAAGAGACCCAGTACTTC CATSREQARYQETQYF
NA TRBJ1-2 TRBV28 TRBD1 TGTGCCAGCAGTTCGGGACAGGGGGCGTTTTATGGCTACACCTTC CASSSGQGAFYGYTF
NA TRBJ1-2 TRBV21-1 NA TGTGCCAGCAGCAAAAACCTAGACCGATCTAACTATGGCTACACCTTC CASSKNLDRSNYGYTF
once TRBJ2-7 TRBV5-1 NA TGCGCCAGCAGCTTGTCGGGGGTATCCTACGAGCAGTACTTC CASSLSGVSYEQYF
NA TRBJ2-2 TRBV5-1 TRBD2 TGCGCCAGCAGCCCGGGGACTAGCGGGACGGGGGAGCTGTTTTTT CASSPGTSGTGELFF
NA TRBJ1-5 TRBV19 TRBD1 TGTGCCACTCGACAGGGGAATCAGCCCCAGCATTTT CATRQGNQPQHF
NA TRBJ2-1 TRBV3-1/TRBV3-2 TRBD2 TGTGCCAGCAGCCCCGGGACTAGCGGTTACAATGAGCAGTTCTTC CASSPGTSGYNEQFF
NA TRBJ2-1 TRBV28 TRBD1 TGTGCCAGCAGTTCACCGGGACAGGGGGGATATGAGCAGTTCTTC CASSSPGQGGYEQFF
NA TRBJ1-2 TRBV5-1 TRBD1 TGCGCCAGCAGCTTGGGGGCAGGGGGCGATGGCTACACCTTC CASSLGAGGDGYTF
NA TRBJ2-1 TRBV20-1 NA TGCAGTGCTAGCGGGTACAATGAGCAGTTCTTC CSASGYNEQFF
NA TRBJ2-1 TRBV6-5 TRBD1 TGTGCCAGCATAGCGGGACAGGGGCGCTACAATGAGCAGTTCTTC CASIAGQGRYNEQFF
NA TRBJ1-5 TRBV27 NA TGTGCCAGCAGCCCGGCCTGGGCTAGCAGCAATCAGCCCCAGCATTTT CASSPAWASSNQPQHF
NA TRBJ2-3 TRBV6-2/TRBV6-3 NA TGTGCCAGCAGTCGGGACATGGGCACAGATACGCAGTATTTT CASSRDMGTDTQYF
NA TRBJ2-5 TRBV27 TRBD2 TGTGCCAGCAGTCGCCGGGTAGCGGGAGATCTGGAGACCCAGTACTTC CASSRRVAGDLETQYF
once TRBJ1-6 TRBV5-4 TRBD1 TGTGCCAGCAGCTGGGGACAGGGGGCCAATAATTCACCCCTCCACTTT CASSWGQGANNSPLHF